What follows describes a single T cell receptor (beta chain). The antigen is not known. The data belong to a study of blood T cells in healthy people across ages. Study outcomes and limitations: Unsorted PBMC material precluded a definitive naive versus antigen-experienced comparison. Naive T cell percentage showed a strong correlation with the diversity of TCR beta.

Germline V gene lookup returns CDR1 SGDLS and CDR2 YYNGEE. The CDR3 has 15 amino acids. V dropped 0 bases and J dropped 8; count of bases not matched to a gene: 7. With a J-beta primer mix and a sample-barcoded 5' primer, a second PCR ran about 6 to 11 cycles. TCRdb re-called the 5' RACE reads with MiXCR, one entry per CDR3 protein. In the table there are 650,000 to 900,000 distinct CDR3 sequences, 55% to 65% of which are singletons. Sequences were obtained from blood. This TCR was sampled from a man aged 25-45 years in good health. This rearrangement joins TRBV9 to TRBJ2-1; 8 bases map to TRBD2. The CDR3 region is CASSVEVSGDYEQFF. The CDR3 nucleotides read TGTGCCAGCAGCGTAGAAGTTAGCGGGGACTATGAGCAGTTCTTC.